This T cell receptor (beta chain) emerged from a study of shared clonotypes between healthy human individuals. Study outcomes and limitations: Deeper or shallower sequencing was expected to change how clonotypes are shared among donors. Sampling used blood alone; tissue repertoires probably differ.

A word on this clone: What it recognizes is unknown. Other DNA sequences within the sample encode an identical CDR3.

Only in-frame clones appear in the TCRdb table, and some are missing; sequencing was by immunoSEQ multiplex PCR. The repertoire holds some 1,400,000 clones, with approximately 96% as singletons. The germline V gene has CDR1 SGDLS and CDR2 YYNGEE. The CDR3 sequence is 13 residues long. V lost 0 bases and J 4 bases, leaving 6 bases between the germline ends. The chain has TRBV9 and TRBJ2-3; D is uncertain. The TCR comes from a man between 25 and 39 years old in good health. The sample comprised naive CD4+ T cells sorted from blood. As for subset: CD45RA+ positively selected. The DNA of the CDR3 is TGTGCCAGCAGCGTAGTGGTAGCAGATACGCAGTATTTT. Protein: CASSVVVADTQYF.